This T cell receptor (beta chain) was observed in a study of shared clonotypes between healthy human individuals. This clone has a count of ten or more. The repertoire was sequenced with immunoSEQ multiplex PCR; TCRdb's copy has only in-frame clones and lacks some. Counted here are 600,000 to 750,000 clones, roughly 72% occurring once; the ten biggest clones make up roughly 1.8%. This TCR derives from a woman in her 30s in good health. Sequencing input: memory CD4+ T cells sorted from blood. Subset specified: CD45RA-negative fraction.

CDR3 sequence reads: CASSSGTTSNEQFF. CDR3 DNA sequence: TGCGCCAGCAGCTCCGGGACAACTTCGAATGAGCAGTTCTTC. The V and J genes are TRBV5-1 and TRBJ2-1, with D maybe TRBD1 (6 bases). Germline V gives CDR1 SGHRS, CDR2 YFSETQ. CDR3 size: 14 residues. Trimming removed 3 bases at V and 7 bases at J, with 14 bases between.